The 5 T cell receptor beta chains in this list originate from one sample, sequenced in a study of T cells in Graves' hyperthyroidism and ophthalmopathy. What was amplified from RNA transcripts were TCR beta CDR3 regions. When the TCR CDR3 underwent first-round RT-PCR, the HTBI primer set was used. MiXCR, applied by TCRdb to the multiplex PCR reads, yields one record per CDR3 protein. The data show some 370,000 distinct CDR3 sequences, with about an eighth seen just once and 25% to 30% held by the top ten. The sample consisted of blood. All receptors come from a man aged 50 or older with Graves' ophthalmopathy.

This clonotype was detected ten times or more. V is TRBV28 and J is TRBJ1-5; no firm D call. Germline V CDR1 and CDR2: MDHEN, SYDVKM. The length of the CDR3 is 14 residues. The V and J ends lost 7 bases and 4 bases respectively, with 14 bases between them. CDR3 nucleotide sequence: TGTGCCAGCAACCGCGCAGGCCGAAATCAGCCCCAGCATTTT. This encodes CASNRAGRNQPQHF.

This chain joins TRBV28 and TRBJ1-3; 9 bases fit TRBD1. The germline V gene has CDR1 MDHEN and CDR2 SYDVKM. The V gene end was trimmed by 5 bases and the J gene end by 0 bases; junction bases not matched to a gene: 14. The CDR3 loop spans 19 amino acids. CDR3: CASSTRQGGGANSGNTIYF. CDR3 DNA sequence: TGTGCCAGCAGTACGAGACAGGGGGGAGGGGCCAACTCTGGAAACACCATATATTTT.

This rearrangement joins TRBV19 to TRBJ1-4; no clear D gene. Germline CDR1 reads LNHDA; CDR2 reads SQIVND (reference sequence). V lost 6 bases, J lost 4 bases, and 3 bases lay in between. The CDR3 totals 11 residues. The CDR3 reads CASRNNEKLFF. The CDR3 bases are TGTGCCAGTAGGAATAATGAAAAACTGTTTTTT.

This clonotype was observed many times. The CDR3 sequence: CASSSQGVEGYTF. The CDR3, as DNA: TGTGCCAGCAGTTCACAGGGGGTGGAGGGCTACACCTTC. This chain joins TRBV12-3 or TRBV12-4 and TRBJ1-2; 8 bases map to TRBD1. This CDR3 comprises 13 residues. V lost 4 bases and J lost 8; bases outside the gene matches: 6.

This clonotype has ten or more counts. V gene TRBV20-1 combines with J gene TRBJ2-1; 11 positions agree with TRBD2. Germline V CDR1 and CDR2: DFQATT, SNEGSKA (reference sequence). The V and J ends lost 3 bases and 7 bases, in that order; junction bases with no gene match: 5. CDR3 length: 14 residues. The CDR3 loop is CSARTSGTDNEQFF. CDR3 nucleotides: TGCAGTGCTAGGACTAGCGGGACTGATAATGAGCAGTTCTTC.